This passage covers 29 T cell receptor beta chains from one sample sequenced in a study of blood T cell repertoires in COVID-19. Assay used: immunoSEQ multiplex PCR; TCRdb lists only in-frame clones, some missing. The sample lists 84,000 or so clones; under 80% were seen once. Specimen: peripheral blood. Source of these receptors: a human donor in a cohort sampled during active COVID-19.

The chain has TRBV2 and TRBJ2-7; tentatively, D is TRBD1 (5 bases). This CDR3 comprises 13 residues. Germline-derived CDR1 and CDR2 are SNHLY and FYNNEI. V was pared by 6 bases and J by 2 bases, with 11 bases between. The CDR3 nucleotides read TGTGCCAGCAGCGTCCAGGGAACCTACGAGCAGTACTTC. This encodes CASSVQGTYEQYF.

The chain recombines TRBV20-1 with TRBJ2-1; TRBD2 matches at 11 bases. CDR3 length equals 15 residues. Unmatched junction bases numbered 6, after V lost 3 bases and J lost 5 bases. In germline, CDR1 is DFQATT, CDR2 SNEGSKA (reference sequence). CDR3 sequence: CSASWLAGGNNEQFF. CDR3 DNA sequence: TGCAGTGCTAGTTGGCTAGCGGGGGGTAACAATGAGCAGTTCTTC.

This clone occurred a few times. The V gene is TRBV6-6, the J gene TRBJ1-5; TRBD1 agrees at 9 bases. The germline CDR1 and CDR2 sequences are MNHNY and SVGAGI (reference sequence). The CDR3 loop spans 14 amino acids. V lost 6 bases and J lost 3; bases outside the gene matches: 3. The CDR3 nucleotides are TGTGCCAGCAGGGGACAGGGAGTCAATCAGCCCCAGCATTTT. This sequence encodes CASRGQGVNQPQHF.

The CDR3: CSTALGQGQTDTQYF. The CDR3 bases are TGCAGCACCGCCTTGGGACAGGGGCAAACGGATACGCAGTATTTT. The chain joins TRBV29-1 to TRBJ2-3, with TRBD1 identical over 10 bases. CDR3 length equals 15 residues. With V trimmed by 8 bases and J by 6 bases, 14 bases remained unmatched. Germline CDR1 SQVTM, CDR2 ANQGSEA.

This CDR3 reads CASGQGSSQETQYF. Here the CDR3 DNA reads TGCGCCAGCGGACAAGGTTCGTCACAAGAGACCCAGTACTTC. The chain recombines TRBV5-1 with TRBJ2-5; possibly TRBD1 for D (5 bases). The CDR3 has 14 amino acids. Trimming stripped 7 bases from V and 2 bases from J, with 15 bases between. Germline assignment: CDR1 SGHRS and CDR2 YFSETQ.

The chain is built from TRBV5-5 and TRBJ2-7; D might be TRBD1 (5 bases). CDR1 is SGHKS and CDR2 is YYEKEE in the germline V gene (reference sequence). CDR3 length: 14 residues. Trimming removed 6 bases from V and 3 bases from J, with 16 bases in between. CDR3 nucleotides: TGTGCCAGCACCCGAGACGCAACAGGCTACGAGCAGTACTTC. It specifies CASTRDATGYEQYF.

The gene calls are TRBV27 and TRBJ2-7, with 11 nucleotides matching TRBD1. Germline CDR1 is MNHEY and CDR2 is SMNVEV (reference sequence). After removal of 0 bases from V and 6 bases from J, the junction contained 7 bases not matched to a gene. The CDR3 covers 16 residues. CDR3 protein: CASSLSPGQGGPEQYF. The CDR3, as DNA: TGTGCCAGCAGTTTATCGCCGGGACAGGGGGGGCCCGAGCAGTACTTC.

The genes are TRBV4-1 and TRBJ2-5; maybe TRBD2 (6 bases). The CDR3 totals 15 residues. Trimming pared 0 bases from V and 7 bases from J, leaving 15 bases between. Germline-derived CDR1 and CDR2 are MGHRA and YSYEKL. CDR3 nucleotide sequence: TGCGCCAGCAGCCAAGATCTGGGGGGTGGAATGACCCAGTACTTC. Protein sequence: CASSQDLGGGMTQYF.

The CDR3 DNA reads TGTGCCAGCAGCTCAAGTTCCCGTACAGGAGGGGGGGAGTACGAGCAGTACTTC. Protein sequence: CASSSSSRTGGGEYEQYF. The V and J genes are TRBV7-2 and TRBJ2-7, with D tentatively TRBD2 (7 bases). This CDR3 has 18 amino acids. Trimming pared 4 bases from V and 4 bases from J, leaving 26 bases between. In germline, CDR1 is SGHTA, CDR2 FQGNSA.

This chain uses TRBV2 with TRBJ2-2; 8 bases fit TRBD1. CDR3 length equals 16 residues. Trimming at V came to 6 bases and at J to 4 bases, leaving 10 bases not matched to a gene. From germline, CDR1 is SNHLY and CDR2 FYNNEI. CDR3 sequence (DNA): TGTGCCAGCAGGAGGGGGCAGGGGGCTGGCACCGGGGAGCTGTTTTTT. Its translation is CASRRGQGAGTGELFF. The full variable domain, with the rest looked up from reference TRBV2 and TRBJ2-2, is EPEVTQTPSHQVTQMGQEVILRCVPISNHLYFYWYRQILGQKVEFLVSFYNNEISEKSEIFDDQFSVERPDGSNFTLKIRSTKLEDSAMYFCASRRGQGAGTGELFFGEGSRLTVL.

In its sample, this clone was seen once. CDR3 amino acids: CASSPVRGGSYEQYF. The CDR3 bases are TGTGCCAGCAGCCCCGTTCGAGGGGGCTCCTACGAGCAGTACTTC. This rearrangement joins TRBV6-2 or TRBV6-3 to TRBJ2-7, with D possibly matching TRBD1 (6 bases). Trimming took 6 bases from V and 0 from J, leaving 15 bases between them. Germline CDR1 and CDR2: MNHEY and SVGEGT. This CDR3 is 15 amino acids long.

This clone was counted once. V is TRBV11-2 and J is TRBJ1-4; weak D call: TRBD1 (5 bases). Germline loops: CDR1 SGHAT, CDR2 FQNNGV. The CDR3 loop spans 19 amino acids. V was shortened by 0 bases and J by 1 base, with 18 bases between the two germline ends. DNA for the CDR3: TGTGCCAGCAGCTTAGAGGGGGGGGGACTCGGTAGAACTAATGAAAAACTGTTTTTT. Translating it yields CASSLEGGGLGRTNEKLFF.

The V and J genes are TRBV30 and TRBJ2-3; 16 nucleotides match TRBD2. Per the germline V gene, CDR1 is GTSNPN and CDR2 is SVGIG (reference sequence). The CDR3 loop spans 15 amino acids. V lost 2 bases to trimming and J lost 6 bases; unmatched junction nucleotides: 2. The DNA of the CDR3 is TGTGCCTGGAGTAAGGGACTAGCGGGGGGGGATACGCAGTATTTT. Translation gives CAWSKGLAGGDTQYF.

The CDR3 DNA sequence: TGTGCCAGCACCATTGGGACAGGCGGGAGTTCACCCCTCCACTTT. Translating it yields CASTIGTGGSSPLHF. The chain is built from TRBV7-2 and TRBJ1-6; 8 bases line up with TRBD1. Germline V gene lookup returns CDR1 SGHTA and CDR2 FQGNSA. The junction had 11 bases not matched to a gene; V was cut back by 7 bases and J by 9 bases. The CDR3 runs 15 residues.

The chain employs TRBV9 and TRBJ1-4; maybe TRBD1 (5 bases). The CDR3 extends over 17 amino acids. The V end lost 4 bases, the J end lost 2 bases, and 18 bases lay between the germline ends. CDR1 and CDR2 (germline): SGDLS, YYNGEE. CDR3 sequence reads: CASSPGEGLPTNEKLFF. CDR3 in DNA: TGTGCCAGCAGCCCCGGGGAGGGGTTACCCACTAATGAAAAACTGTTTTTT.

The genes are TRBV11-2 and TRBJ2-1, with TRBD1 matching 7 bases. The CDR3 runs to 17 residues. Looked up from germline, CDR1 is SGHAT and CDR2 is FQNNGV. The V and J ends lost 0 bases and 4 bases, in that order; junction bases with no gene match: 9. The CDR3 sequence: CASSLDLGAGGYNEQFF. The CDR3 DNA reads TGTGCCAGCAGCTTAGATTTAGGGGCAGGGGGTTACAATGAGCAGTTCTTC.

The chain carries TRBV4-2 and TRBJ2-7; 12 nucleotides agree with TRBD2. V trimming: 0 bases; J trimming: 12 bases; junction bases outside the gene matches: 9. The length of the CDR3 is 15 residues. Looked up from germline, CDR1 is LGHNA and CDR2 is YNFKEQ. The DNA of the CDR3 is TGTGCCAGCAGCCAAGATCAGCTAGCGGGGGGGCCTCTGTACTTC. Its protein is CASSQDQLAGGPLYF.

This clone was detected only a few times. The rearrangement uses TRBV11-2 and TRBJ1-2; 12 bases line up with TRBD1. J lost 4 bases, V lost 5 bases, and 11 bases had no gene match. This CDR3 has 17 amino acids. The germline V gene encodes CDR1 SGHAT and CDR2 FQNNGV. CDR3 DNA sequence: TGTGCCAGCAGCCCACTCCGGGACAGGGGGCGCCGCTATGGCTACACCTTC. It is translated as CASSPLRDRGRRYGYTF.

This chain joins TRBV7-9 and TRBJ1-1; TRBD1 might be the D (5 bases). The CDR3 is made up of 14 amino acids. The germline V gene has CDR1 SEHNR and CDR2 FQNEAQ (reference sequence). V was cut by 5 bases and J by 8 bases, with 18 bases left in between. CDR3 coding DNA: TGTGCCAGCAGCCCGGGACGGGACCGGGAGGAAGCTTTCTTT. Protein product: CASSPGRDREEAFF.

The rearrangement links TRBV19 to TRBJ2-1; 12 bases match TRBD2. Trimming took 0 bases from V and 1 from J; bases not matched to a gene: 7. Germline lookup yields CDR1 LNHDA and CDR2 SQIVND (reference sequence). The CDR3 is made up of 19 amino acids. CDR3 sequence (DNA): TGTGCCAGTAGTATAGAGGGGCTAGCGGGGGGGCCGTCCTACAATGAGCAGTTCTTC. Its translation: CASSIEGLAGGPSYNEQFF.

This chain connects TRBV3-1 (or the pseudogene TRBV3-2) to TRBJ2-2; D may be TRBD2 (7 bases). CDR1 LGHDT and CDR2 YNNKEL come from the germline V gene (reference sequence). CDR3 length: 17 amino acids. V lost 3 bases and J 1 base, leaving 15 bases between the germline ends. The CDR3, as DNA: TGTGCCAGCAGCCAGGTGGGCGGGGGCCGGAACACCGGGGAGCTGTTTTTT. Translating it yields CASSQVGGGRNTGELFF.

V is TRBV18 and J is TRBJ2-7, with D unresolved. The germline V gene has CDR1 KGHSH and CDR2 LQKENI. The CDR3 consists of 12 residues. With 6 bases removed from V and 3 bases from J, the gap between germline ends came to 9 bases. CDR3 protein: CASSLDGYEQYF. CDR3 DNA sequence: TGTGCCAGCTCCCTAGACGGCTACGAGCAGTACTTC. Full variable domain (remainder filled in from reference TRBV18 and TRBJ2-7): NAGVMQNPRHLVRRRGQEARLRCSPMKGHSHVYWYRQLPEEGLKFMVYLQKENIIDESGMPKERFSAEFPKEGPSILRIQQVVRGDSAAYFCASSLDGYEQYFGPGTRLTVT.

This clone showed up just once. The rearrangement joins TRBV18 to TRBJ1-2; TRBD1 agrees at 7 bases. Per germline, CDR1 KGHSH and CDR2 LQKENI. CDR3 length: 16 residues. The trim removed 6 bases at V and 4 bases at J, leaving 14 bases unmatched. The CDR3 coding sequence is TGTGCCAGCTCTCCGCAGGGACAGCAGACTCCCTATGGCTACACCTTC. Amino acids: CASSPQGQQTPYGYTF.

The chain couples TRBV28 to TRBJ2-7; D is possibly TRBD2 (7 bases). The CDR3 totals 16 residues. V was trimmed by 5 bases and J by 5 bases, leaving 22 bases between them. Per germline, CDR1 MDHEN and CDR2 SYDVKM. DNA of the CDR3: TGTGCCAGCAGTGCCCCCCTTTGGGGGGGCGAACACGAGCAGTACTTC. It encodes CASSAPLWGGEHEQYF.

This chain links TRBV2 with TRBJ2-1; 7 nucleotides match TRBD2. In germline, CDR1 is SNHLY, CDR2 FYNNEI. CDR3 length: 15 residues. Trimming removed 5 bases from V and 4 bases from J; junction bases left unmatched: 8. The DNA for the CDR3 is TGTGCCAGCAGTTCCGTGGGAGGGTTATACAATGAGCAGTTCTTC. It translates to CASSSVGGLYNEQFF.

The rearrangement uses TRBV28 and TRBJ2-7; unclear D gene. V gave up 5 bases and J gave up 4 bases, with 9 bases separating them. CDR3 length: 12 amino acids. Germline V lookup: CDR1 MDHEN, CDR2 SYDVKM. The CDR3 reads CASSPPGYEQYF. The CDR3 region has the DNA TGTGCCAGCAGTCCACCCGGGTACGAGCAGTACTTC. Variable domain in full (rest from reference TRBV28 and TRBJ2-7): DVKVTQSSRYLVKRTGEKVFLECVQDMDHENMFWYRQDPGLGLRLIYFSYDVKMKEKGDIPEGYSVSREKKERFSLILESASTNQTSMYLCASSPPGYEQYFGPGTRLTVT.

The DNA for the CDR3 is TGTGCCAGCAGCCAAGATCCTGGGCCGGCCTACGAGCAGTACTTC. It specifies CASSQDPGPAYEQYF. The chain links TRBV3-1 (or the pseudogene TRBV3-2) to TRBJ2-7, with D unclear. This CDR3 contains 15 residues. The ends were cut back, 0 bases at V and 2 bases at J, with 11 bases in the middle. Germline CDR1 reads LGHDT; CDR2 reads YNNKEL (reference sequence).

This chain joins TRBV5-4 and TRBJ1-3; 7 bases fit TRBD1. CDR3 size: 14 residues. The V segment lost 5 bases and the J segment 8 bases; nucleotides outside the gene matches: 10. Germline loops: CDR1 SGHNT, CDR2 YYREEE (reference sequence). The CDR3 DNA is TGTGCCAGCAGTTTAGGACAGGCTTGGGACACCATATATTTT. This gives the protein CASSLGQAWDTIYF.

V gene TRBV29-1 combines with J gene TRBJ1-2; the D gene is possibly TRBD1 (6 bases). The V end lost 1 base, the J end lost 2 bases, and 17 bases lay between the germline ends. The CDR3 is made up of 16 amino acids. CDR1 SQVTM and CDR2 ANQGSEA come from the germline V gene. In DNA, the CDR3 is TGCAGCGTTGAAGGGTATGACAGGAAGGGGAACTATGGCTACACCTTC. Amino acid sequence: CSVEGYDRKGNYGYTF.